This is a list of T cell receptor beta chains from one sample in a study of T cell changes during pregnancy in multiple sclerosis. The data were produced by immunoSEQ multiplex PCR, yet TCRdb's version contains in-frame clones alone and is incomplete. The sample has tens of thousands of clones; 85% to 95% are singletons. This specimen was CD4+ T cells from peripheral blood mononuclear cells, taken in the second trimester of pregnancy. The receptor source for this set is a female donor with multiple sclerosis, enrolled in a pregnancy study. The CDR3 runs from the conserved cysteine through the conserved F or W. The D gene is left open where the match is weak. A row's size may be missing; if present it is once, few, many or a size class.

j_call d_call cdr3_length v_call clone_size cdr3_aa cdr3_nt
TRBJ1-1 TRBD1 14 TRBV18 - CASSPGQAGTEAFF TGTGCCAGCTCACCAGGACAGGCCGGGACTGAAGCTTTCTTT
TRBJ2-3 TRBD2 15 TRBV19 - CASRPGLVSTDTQYF TGTGCCAGTAGACCCGGACTAGTTAGCACAGATACGCAGTATTTT
TRBJ2-5 TRBD2 15 TRBV5-4 - CASSSSGILLKTQYF TGTGCCAGCAGCTCTAGCGGGATCCTTTTGAAGACCCAGTACTTC
TRBJ2-3 TRBD2 13 TRBV19 - CASSETSGDTQYF TGTGCCAGTAGCGAGACTAGCGGGGATACGCAGTATTTT
TRBJ2-3 TRBD1 19 TRBV9 - CASSAPGQGVHIGTDTQYF TGTGCCAGCAGCGCTCCGGGACAGGGGGTCCATATTGGCACAGATACGCAGTATTTT
TRBJ1-6 - 15 TRBV19 - CASSNLGRGNSPLHF TGTGCCAGTAGTAATCTGGGCAGGGGCAATTCACCCCTCCACTTT
TRBJ2-7 TRBD1 14 TRBV10-3 - CAIREDRVANEQYF TGTGCCATCAGGGAGGACAGGGTAGCTAACGAGCAGTACTTC
TRBJ1-2 TRBD1 12 TRBV25-1 - CASGDRGYGYTF TGTGCCAGCGGGGACAGGGGCTATGGCTACACCTTC
TRBJ1-6 - 14 TRBV19 - CASSIRGPNSPLHF TGTGCCAGTAGTATACGAGGTCCCAATTCACCCCTCCACTTT
TRBJ2-5 TRBD1 21 TRBV5-1 - CASSFPGRPIHNWQGEETQYF TGCGCCAGCAGCTTCCCCGGGCGACCGATACACAACTGGCAGGGGGAAGAGACCCAGTACTTC
TRBJ2-4 - 19 TRBV14 - CASSPSQLGQTVAKNIQYF TGTGCCAGCAGCCCTTCTCAACTCGGACAAACAGTAGCCAAAAACATTCAGTACTTC
TRBJ1-1 - 15 TRBV10-3 - CAISDSGQTNTEAFF TGTGCCATCAGTGATTCTGGACAGACAAACACTGAAGCTTTCTTT
TRBJ2-1 TRBD1 13 TRBV2 - CASSEAGQGAQFF TGTGCCAGCAGTGAAGCTGGGCAGGGGGCGCAGTTCTTC
TRBJ1-1 - 16 TRBV15 - CATSRDPLSQGSEAFF TGTGCCACCAGCAGAGATCCGTTGTCCCAGGGGTCGGAAGCTTTCTTT
TRBJ2-7 TRBD1 14 TRBV7-6 once CASSSTGTAYEQYF TGTGCCAGCAGCTCCACCGGGACAGCCTACGAGCAGTACTTC
TRBJ2-1 - 13 TRBV11-2 - CASSSGLTGEQFF TGTGCCAGCAGCTCGGGACTGACGGGGGAGCAGTTCTTC
TRBJ1-5 TRBD1 16 TRBV30 - CAWSRQGAVSNQPQHF TGTGCCTGGAGTAGACAGGGGGCGGTAAGCAATCAGCCCCAGCATTTT
TRBJ2-2 - 15 TRBV14 - CASSQWGPNTGELFF TGTGCCAGCAGCCAATGGGGCCCGAACACCGGGGAGCTGTTTTTT
TRBJ2-7 TRBD1 14 TRBV5-1 - CASSQQGQPYEQYF TGCGCCAGCAGCCAGCAGGGACAGCCCTACGAGCAGTACTTC
TRBJ1-1 - 14 TRBV15 - CATSSKAGGTEAFF TGTGCCACCAGCTCTAAGGCCGGAGGAACTGAAGCTTTCTTT
TRBJ2-7 - 13 TRBV4-1 - CASSLGSSYEQYF TGCGCCAGCAGCCTAGGGAGCTCCTACGAGCAGTACTTC
TRBJ2-2 - 14 TRBV19 - CASNLGLSTGELFF TGTGCCAGTAACCTGGGACTGTCGACCGGGGAGCTGTTTTTT
TRBJ2-3 TRBD2 15 TRBV11-3 - CASSLGGLDTDTQYF TGTGCCAGCAGCTTAGGGGGACTAGACACAGATACGCAGTATTTT
TRBJ1-4 TRBD1 12 TRBV15 - CATSRRGLDLFF TGTGCCACCAGCAGAAGGGGGCTTGACCTGTTTTTT
TRBJ1-2 - 17 TRBV4-2 - CASSGRDTFLGVDGYTF TGTGCCAGCAGCGGACGGGACACGTTTTTGGGGGTGGATGGCTACACCTTC
TRBJ2-3 TRBD1 15 TRBV30 - CAWSIQGGSTDTQYF TGTGCCTGGAGCATACAGGGGGGAAGCACAGATACGCAGTATTTT
TRBJ2-4 TRBD2 14 TRBV9 - CASSVVGRDDIQYF TGTGCCAGCAGCGTAGTAGGGAGGGACGACATTCAGTACTTC
TRBJ2-5 TRBD1 15 TRBV5-1 - CASSPGQGMGKTQYF TGCGCCAGCAGTCCTGGACAGGGGATGGGGAAGACCCAGTACTTC
TRBJ2-1 - 13 TRBV7-2 once CASTSDRYNEQFF TGTGCCAGCACCTCCGACAGGTACAATGAGCAGTTCTTC
TRBJ1-2 TRBD1 11 TRBV29-1 - CSVGQDYGYTF TGCAGCGTGGGACAGGATTATGGCTACACCTTC
TRBJ1-2 - 12 TRBV6-4 - CASSETGYGYTF TGTGCCAGCAGTGAAACAGGTTATGGCTACACCTTC
TRBJ1-6 TRBD1 13 TRBV30 - CAWSRQGGSPLHF TGTGCCTGGAGTAGACAGGGAGGATCACCCCTCCACTTT
TRBJ1-1 TRBD1 14 TRBV5-1 once CASSPDRGGTEAFF TGCGCCAGCAGCCCCGACAGGGGAGGAACTGAAGCTTTCTTT
TRBJ1-2 TRBD1 15 TRBV4-1 - CASSQEYDRVYGYTF TGCGCCAGCAGCCAAGAATACGACAGGGTTTATGGCTACACCTTC
TRBJ2-7 - 15 TRBV11-2 - CASSSELAGGYEQYF TGTGCCAGCAGCTCCGAGCTCGCAGGCGGGTACGAGCAGTACTTC
TRBJ1-2 - 15 TRBV6-1 - CASSPDRGPLDGYTF TGTGCCAGCAGTCCCGACAGAGGACCGCTGGATGGCTACACCTTC
TRBJ2-2 - 15 TRBV2 - CASSPTAANTGGLFF TGTGCCAGCAGTCCCACAGCAGCGAACACCGGGGGGCTGTTTTTT
TRBJ1-4 - 13 TRBV30 - CAWSVARGEKLFF TGTGCCTGGAGTGTCGCCCGGGGAGAAAAACTGTTTTTT
TRBJ1-2 - 14 TRBV2 - CASTARAGSYGYTF TGTGCCAGCACTGCAAGGGCGGGGAGCTATGGCTACACCTTC
TRBJ2-7 TRBD2 15 TRBV10-3 - CAIKPSSGGFAEQYF TGTGCCATCAAACCTAGTAGCGGGGGGTTCGCCGAGCAGTACTTC
TRBJ1-5 - 13 TRBV19 - CASSLESNQPQHF TGTGCCAGTAGTCTGGAGAGCAATCAGCCCCAGCATTTT
TRBJ1-5 - 16 TRBV6-5 - CASSYSSRGGNQPQHF TGTGCCAGCAGTTACTCGTCCCGAGGAGGCAATCAGCCCCAGCATTTT
TRBJ1-3 - 13 TRBV6-1 - CASSGRQRPTIYF TGTGCCAGCAGTGGCCGACAGAGACCCACCATATATTTT
TRBJ2-7 TRBD2 15 TRBV7-2 - CASSPGLAGVHEQYF TGTGCCAGCAGCCCCGGACTAGCGGGGGTCCACGAGCAGTACTTC
TRBJ2-4 - 14 TRBV6-1 - CASSGGVVNYIQYF TGTGCCAGCAGCGGGGGAGTAGTCAATTACATTCAGTACTTC
TRBJ2-5 TRBD2 15 TRBV2 - CASSWTSGLQETQYF TGTGCCAGCAGTTGGACTAGCGGCCTCCAAGAGACCCAGTACTTC
TRBJ2-5 TRBD1 15 TRBV9 - CASSAWTGDRQTQYF TGTGCCAGCAGCGCATGGACAGGGGATCGTCAGACCCAGTACTTC
TRBJ2-2 - 17 TRBV19 - CASKGGAGSGNTGELFF TGTGCCAGTAAAGGGGGGGCGGGAAGCGGGAACACCGGGGAGCTGTTTTTT
TRBJ2-7 - 14 TRBV6-4 - CASERQQSSYEQYF TGTGCCAGCGAGAGACAGCAAAGCTCCTACGAGCAGTACTTC
TRBJ2-7 TRBD2 15 TRBV4-1 - CASSQGERGLYEQYF TGCGCCAGCAGCCAAGGTGAGCGGGGGCTCTACGAGCAGTACTTC
TRBJ1-4 - 14 TRBV23-1 - CASSQPGRNEKLFF TGCGCCAGCAGTCAACCAGGGCGTAATGAAAAACTGTTTTTT
TRBJ2-7 - 14 TRBV5-1 - CASSTGLFSYEQYF TGCGCCAGCAGCACAGGACTATTTTCCTACGAGCAGTACTTC
TRBJ2-6 TRBD2 19 TRBV4-1 once CASSQGSARGGRRANVLTF TGCGCCAGCAGCCAAGGATCCGCCCGGGGGGGGCGACGGGCCAACGTCCTGACTTTC
TRBJ1-5 - 16 TRBV19 - CASRRYEGASNQPQHF TGTGCCAGTAGGCGGTACGAAGGGGCTAGCAATCAGCCCCAGCATTTT